A single sample is the source of the 9 T cell receptor beta chains below, sequenced in a study of T cell responses to AZD1222 COVID-19 vaccine. Sequencing used immunoSEQ multiplex PCR; TCRdb keeps in-frame clones, though not all of them. Among 100,000 to 150,000 clones listed, around 82% were seen once. The specimen comprised peripheral blood, sampled on day 0 of AZD1222 vaccination. The receptors come from an adult in good health.

V is TRBV4-3 and J is TRBJ2-1, with a weak D call TRBD1 (6 bases). The germline gives CDR1 LGHNA, CDR2 YSLEER. Between the trimmed V and J ends, which lost 1 base and 5 bases, there was a span of 21 bases. The length of the CDR3 is 18 residues. The CDR3 DNA reads TGCGCCAGCAGCCAAGTTCAGACAGGAGAAGCTAGTAACAATGAGCAGTTCTTC. This translates into CASSQVQTGEASNNEQFF.

The chain joins TRBV11-3 to TRBJ2-5; D not resolved. The CDR3 extends over 11 amino acids. V lost 2 bases to trimming and J lost 5 bases, with 3 bases between them. In germline, CDR1 is SGHNT, CDR2 YENEEA. This chain's CDR3 is CASSLMETQYF. The CDR3 bases are TGTGCCAGCAGCTTAATGGAGACCCAGTACTTC. Looking up the rest from reference TRBV11-3 and TRBJ2-5 gives the full variable domain: EAGVVQSPRYKIIEKKQPVAFWCNPISGHNTLYWYLQNLGQGPELLIRYENEEAVDDSQLPKDRFSAERLKGVDSTLKIQPAELGDSAVYLCASSLMETQYFGPGTRLLVL.

The gene calls are TRBV5-6 and TRBJ2-2; D is ambiguous. V lost 6 bases and J 6 bases, leaving 9 bases between the germline ends. Germline-derived CDR1 and CDR2 are SGHDT and YYEEEE. The CDR3 is made up of 12 amino acids. CDR3 nucleotides: TGTGCCAGCAATATAGTCTCCGGGGAGCTGTTTTTT. Translation gives CASNIVSGELFF.

A single count supports this clone. This rearrangement joins TRBV6-5 to TRBJ1-2; D ambiguous. V lost 6 bases and J lost 0, with 14 bases in between. The V gene's germline CDR1 is MNHEY and CDR2 SVGAGI. This CDR3 contains 15 residues. The chain's CDR3 is CASSLTDGANYGYTF. The DNA for the CDR3 is TGTGCCAGCAGCCTAACGGACGGCGCTAACTATGGCTACACCTTC.

This chain connects TRBV18 to TRBJ2-5; D unresolved. Trimming cost V 3 bases and J 3 bases, with 8 bases left between them. There are 13 residues in the CDR3. Looked up from germline, CDR1 is KGHSH and CDR2 is LQKENI. For the CDR3, the DNA is TGTGCCAGCTCACCCCCGACGAAAGAGACCCAGTACTTC. Amino acid sequence: CASSPPTKETQYF.

This chain links TRBV5-1 with TRBJ2-7; D might be TRBD2 (6 bases). Trimming pared 8 bases from V and 0 bases from J, leaving 21 bases between. Germline assignment: CDR1 SGHRS and CDR2 YFSETQ. This CDR3 is 16 amino acids long. The CDR3 spells CASYGGGGASSYEQYF. The CDR3 DNA is TGCGCCAGTTACGGGGGTGGCGGGGCCAGCTCCTACGAGCAGTACTTC.

This chain uses TRBV28 with TRBJ1-3; D is perhaps TRBD1 (5 bases). CDR3 length: 14 residues. The germline V gene has CDR1 MDHEN and CDR2 SYDVKM. Trimming shortened V by 2 bases and J by 2 bases, and 7 bases separated the two germline ends. In nucleotides, the CDR3 is TGTGCCAGCAGTTTAATGGGGGCTGGAAACACCATATATTTT. Translation gives CASSLMGAGNTIYF.

The chain links TRBV27 to TRBJ2-1; 13 nucleotides match TRBD2. CDR1 and CDR2 from the germline V gene are MNHEY and SMNVEV (reference sequence). The CDR3 runs to 15 residues. V shed 5 bases, J shed 10 bases, and the junction held 8 bases outside the gene matches. CDR3 nucleotide sequence: TGTGCCAGCAGTCTTACTAGCGGGGGGGCGTCCGAGCAGTTCTTC. Protein: CASSLTSGGASEQFF.

In its sample, this clone was seen a few times. This chain uses TRBV19 with TRBJ1-2; no firm D call. The V and J ends lost 4 bases and 3 bases respectively, with 12 bases between them. The CDR3 runs to 14 residues. Germline CDR1 LNHDA, CDR2 SQIVND (reference sequence). CDR3 amino acids: CASSTGVRDYGYTF. As DNA, the CDR3 is TGTGCCAGTAGTACCGGCGTAAGGGACTATGGCTACACCTTC.